Sequencing of this T cell receptor beta chain was carried out in a study of blood T cells in healthy people across ages. Ten or more counts support this clonotype. Unmatched junction bases numbered 7, after V lost 7 bases and J lost 6 bases. The CDR3 runs 13 residues. Germline-derived CDR1 and CDR2 are SGHTA and FQGNSA. Combining a sample-barcoded 5' primer with a J-beta primer mix, a second PCR ran for roughly 7 to 11 cycles. Each TCR beta cDNA got a 12-nucleotide random molecular identifier. Each CDR3 protein is one row after TCRdb ran MiXCR on the 5' RACE reads. The table includes 800,000 or so distinct CDR3 sequences, less than 60% detected once.

The sequencing sample was made of blood. This receptor was obtained from an elderly man in good health. The J gene is TRBJ2-7, the V gene TRBV7-2; 9 nucleotides match TRBD1. The CDR3 loop reads CASKGTGRTEQYF. The CDR3 DNA reads as TGTGCCAGCAAGGGGACAGGGCGGACCGAGCAGTACTTC. Full variable domain (rest looked up from reference TRBV7-2 and TRBJ2-7): GAGVSQSPSNKVTEKGKDVELRCDPISGHTALYWYRQSLGQGLEFLIYFQGNSAPDKSGLPSDRFSAERTGGSVSTLTIQRTQQEDSAVYLCASKGTGRTEQYFGPGTRLTVT.